Given below is one T cell receptor (beta chain) in context. This entry comes from a study of control samples from healthy donors and cancer patients. The CDR3 totals 16 residues. Sequencing used immunoSEQ multiplex PCR; TCRdb keeps in-frame clones, though not all of them. The sample has some 410,000 clones; approximately 90% are singletons. Material for sequencing was PBMCs. The chain joins TRBV12-2 to TRBJ1-2; the table assigns TRBD1, which was not confirmed against the DNA. TRBV12-2 is shown as a pseudogene. The TCR was taken from a man aged 35 to 55 with head and neck cancer. CDR3 sequence: CASRLDARQGMEGYTF. The CDR3 DNA is TGTGCAAGTCGCTTAGACGCGAGACAGGGGATGGAGGGCTACACCTTC.